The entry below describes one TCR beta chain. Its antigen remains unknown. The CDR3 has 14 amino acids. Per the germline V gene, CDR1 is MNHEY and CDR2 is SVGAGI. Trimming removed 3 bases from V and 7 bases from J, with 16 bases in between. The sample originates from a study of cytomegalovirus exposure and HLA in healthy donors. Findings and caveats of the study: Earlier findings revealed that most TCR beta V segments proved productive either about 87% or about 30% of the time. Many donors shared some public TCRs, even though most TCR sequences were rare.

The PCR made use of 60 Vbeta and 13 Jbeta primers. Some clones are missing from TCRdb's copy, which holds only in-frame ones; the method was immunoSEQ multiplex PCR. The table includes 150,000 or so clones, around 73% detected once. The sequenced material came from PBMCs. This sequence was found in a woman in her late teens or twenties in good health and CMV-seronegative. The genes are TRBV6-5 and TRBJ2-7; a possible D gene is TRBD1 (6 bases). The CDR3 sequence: CASSYQGPAGEQYV. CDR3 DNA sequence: TGTGCCAGCAGTTATCAGGGGCCCGCTGGGGAGCAGTACGTC.